This T cell receptor (beta chain) was identified in a study of Graves' ophthalmopathy and Graves' hyperthyroidism. Notes on the study in general: Both an approximately 70% sensitivity and an approximately 72% specificity characterized the model's predictions of ophthalmopathy progression. Distinction of ophthalmopathy from stable hyperthyroidism by a 13-signature model reached approximately 88% sensitivity and 81.08% specificity.

The V end lost 7 bases, the J end lost 2 bases, and 11 bases lay between the germline ends. CDR3 length equals 13 residues. The authors amplified TCR beta CDR3 regions, and they did so from RNA transcripts for repertoire sequencing. In the first round, RT-PCR was carried out with HTBI primers, and a multiplex PCR formed the second round. MiXCR, applied by TCRdb to the multiplex PCR reads, yields one record per CDR3 protein. The table shows about half a million distinct CDR3 sequences, with roughly 14% occurring only once. This clonotype was seen at least ten times. Antigen: not known. This clonotype originated in a woman aged 30 to 39 with Graves' ophthalmopathy. Source material: blood. The chain recombines TRBV12-3 or TRBV12-4 with TRBJ1-1; D gene uncertain. The CDR3 spells CASTFRINTEAFF. CDR3 bases: TGTGCCAGCACCTTCCGAATCAACACTGAAGCTTTCTTT.